This T cell receptor (beta chain) was profiled in a study of CD8+ T cells in alopecia areata. Overall study results and limits: Scalp data also include sequences from resident alphabeta T cells of normal skin. In scalp and blood, many expanded lesional clones persisted during tofacitinib. Under tofacitinib, fewer expanded CD8+ clones appeared among the top 100 scalp clones.

The junction had 2 bases not matched to a gene; V was cut back by 5 bases and J by 4 bases. The CDR3 totals 13 residues. Germline-derived CDR1 and CDR2 are PRHDT and FYEKMQ (reference sequence). Treatment reported: oral pan-JAK inhibitor, 5-10 mg twice daily. Extracted RNA was reverse transcribed, and the resulting cDNA served as sequencing template. Libraries were prepared by immunoSEQ multiplex PCR; TCRdb keeps only in-frame clonotypes and omits some of them. The repertoire holds 190,000 or so clones, with about 60% as singletons. Note on this clone: Its specificity is not known.

This chain joins TRBV13 and TRBJ2-3; 8 bases align to TRBD2. The sequenced sample was CD8+ T cells sorted from blood, obtained at week 24, from a patient treated with tofacitinib. The TCR originated in a human donor with alopecia areata. The CDR3 sequence: CASSRGLADTQYF. CDR3 in DNA: TGTGCCAGCAGCCGGGGACTAGCAGATACGCAGTATTTT. The whole variable domain, remainder taken from reference TRBV13 and TRBJ2-3, is AAGVIQSPRHLIKEKRETATLKCYPIPRHDTVYWYQQGPGQDPQFLISFYEKMQSDKGSIPDRFSAQQFSDYHSELNMSSLELGDSALYFCASSRGLADTQYFGPGTRLTVL.